This T cell receptor beta chain was recorded in a study of shared clonotypes between healthy human individuals. CD8 cells regarded as naive lacked CD45RO, were positively chosen for CCR7, and omitted terminally differentiated effector memory CD45RA+ cells. Sequenced by immunoSEQ multiplex PCR; TCRdb stores in-frame clones only, minus some. The repertoire holds about 1,800,000 clones, with about 95% as singletons. The material sequenced was naive CD8+ T cells sorted from blood. This receptor was taken from a man younger than 30 in good health.

The CDR3 spells CASSLGTSGRGLQETQYF. The CDR3 bases are TGTGCCAGCAGCCTCGGGACTAGCGGGAGAGGGTTGCAAGAGACCCAGTACTTC. The chain employs TRBV28 and TRBJ2-5; the match to TRBD2 covers 14 bases. There are 18 residues in the CDR3. After removal of 6 bases from V and 2 bases from J, the junction contained 11 bases not matched to a gene. The germline V gene has CDR1 MDHEN and CDR2 SYDVKM.